These T cell receptor beta chains were read from a single sample in a study of T cells in localized non-small cell lung cancer. Some clones are missing from TCRdb's copy, which holds only in-frame ones; the method was immunoSEQ multiplex PCR. Of about 35,000 clones in the sample, almost 85% are singletons; the top ten hold around a sixth. The source was peripheral blood, collected before any cancer treatment. The receptors here all came from a male donor aged 60 or over with stage III squamous cell lung carcinoma. Both conserved end residues are part of each CDR3. D genes are given only for firm matches. Clone size appears in some rows only: once, few, many, or a class for an expanded clone.

V gene: TRBV7-9; J gene: TRBJ1-1; D gene: -; clone size: -; CDR3 protein: CASSHQENTEAFF; CDR3 DNA: TGTGCCAGCAGCCACCAGGAGAACACTGAAGCTTTCTTT
V gene: TRBV19; J gene: TRBJ1-1; D gene: -; clone size: -; CDR3 protein: CASSTAQDETEAFF; CDR3 DNA: TGTGCCAGTAGTACCGCTCAGGACGAAACTGAAGCTTTCTTT
V gene: TRBV5-1; J gene: TRBJ2-7; D gene: TRBD1; clone size: -; CDR3 protein: CASSLAMGQSYEQYF; CDR3 DNA: TGCGCCAGCAGCTTGGCCATGGGACAGAGCTACGAGCAGTACTTC
V gene: TRBV5-1; J gene: TRBJ2-1; D gene: -; clone size: once; CDR3 protein: CASSLAPGGGDEQFF; CDR3 DNA: TGCGCCAGCAGCTTGGCCCCAGGGGGAGGGGATGAGCAGTTCTTC
V gene: TRBV5-1; J gene: TRBJ1-2; D gene: -; clone size: once; CDR3 protein: CASSSSGTPPYGYTF; CDR3 DNA: TGCGCCAGCAGTAGTTCCGGGACACCCCCCTATGGCTACACCTTC
V gene: TRBV5-1; J gene: TRBJ2-5; D gene: TRBD1; clone size: -; CDR3 protein: CASSSAGTGEETQYF; CDR3 DNA: TGCGCCAGCAGCTCAGCCGGGACAGGGGAAGAGACCCAGTACTTC
V gene: TRBV6-1; J gene: TRBJ1-6; D gene: -; clone size: -; CDR3 protein: CASSEEVTRDSPLHF; CDR3 DNA: TGTGCCAGCAGTGAAGAGGTCACTAGGGATTCACCCCTCCACTTT
V gene: TRBV10-2; J gene: TRBJ2-3; D gene: -; clone size: -; CDR3 protein: CARRRALASTDTQYF; CDR3 DNA: TGCGCCAGACGGAGGGCCCTCGCTAGCACAGATACGCAGTATTTT
V gene: TRBV6-6; J gene: TRBJ2-3; D gene: -; clone size: -; CDR3 protein: CASTRGSTDTQYF; CDR3 DNA: TGTGCCAGCACCCGGGGATCCACAGATACGCAGTATTTT
V gene: TRBV4-2; J gene: TRBJ1-5; D gene: -; clone size: -; CDR3 protein: CASSQLTTTDQPQHF; CDR3 DNA: TGTGCCAGCAGCCAACTTACAACAACGGATCAGCCCCAGCATTTT
V gene: TRBV13; J gene: TRBJ2-2; D gene: -; clone size: -; CDR3 protein: CASSPQGGPTGELFF; CDR3 DNA: TGTGCCAGCAGCCCCCAGGGGGGGCCAACCGGGGAGCTGTTTTTT
V gene: TRBV7-8; J gene: TRBJ2-7; D gene: TRBD1; clone size: -; CDR3 protein: CASSPVAGGYEQYF; CDR3 DNA: TGTGCCAGCAGCCCTGTGGCAGGGGGCTACGAGCAGTACTTC
V gene: TRBV7-6; J gene: TRBJ1-6; D gene: -; clone size: -; CDR3 protein: CASSSTGPNSPLHF; CDR3 DNA: TGTGCCAGCAGCTCTACAGGGCCTAATTCACCCCTCCACTTT
V gene: TRBV6-4; J gene: TRBJ1-1; D gene: -; clone size: -; CDR3 protein: CASSPDRWNTEAFF; CDR3 DNA: TGTGCCAGCAGCCCTGACAGGTGGAACACTGAAGCTTTCTTT
V gene: TRBV5-1; J gene: TRBJ2-5; D gene: -; clone size: -; CDR3 protein: CASTPGDQGTQYF; CDR3 DNA: TGCGCCAGCACTCCTGGGGACCAAGGGACCCAGTACTTC
V gene: TRBV20-1; J gene: TRBJ2-3; D gene: -; clone size: once; CDR3 protein: CSAKSTDTQYF; CDR3 DNA: TGCAGTGCGAAAAGCACAGATACGCAGTATTTT
V gene: TRBV9; J gene: TRBJ1-2; D gene: -; clone size: once; CDR3 protein: CASRGQGRPYGYTF; CDR3 DNA: TGTGCCAGCAGGGGGCAGGGGAGGCCCTATGGCTACACCTTC
V gene: TRBV10-1; J gene: TRBJ1-1; D gene: TRBD1; clone size: -; CDR3 protein: CASSPRTGVSEAFF; CDR3 DNA: TGCGCCAGCTCCCCCCGGACAGGGGTTTCCGAAGCTTTCTTT
V gene: TRBV2; J gene: TRBJ2-1; D gene: TRBD1; clone size: -; CDR3 protein: CASSPTGVHEQFF; CDR3 DNA: TGTGCCAGCAGTCCTACAGGGGTCCATGAGCAGTTCTTC
V gene: TRBV27; J gene: TRBJ2-5; D gene: -; clone size: -; CDR3 protein: CASSLTPGELGETQYF; CDR3 DNA: TGTGCCAGCAGTCTCACCCCGGGGGAACTCGGGGAGACCCAGTACTTC
V gene: TRBV29-1; J gene: TRBJ2-3; D gene: -; clone size: -; CDR3 protein: CSVEPGRHTQYF; CDR3 DNA: TGCAGCGTTGAGCCGGGCCGACATACGCAGTATTTT
V gene: TRBV7-9; J gene: TRBJ2-7; D gene: TRBD1; clone size: few; CDR3 protein: CASSLDRGDGTYEQYF; CDR3 DNA: TGTGCCAGCAGCTTAGACAGGGGGGACGGGACCTACGAGCAGTACTTC
V gene: TRBV6-5; J gene: TRBJ2-7; D gene: TRBD1; clone size: -; CDR3 protein: CASSFGTGTGVHEQYF; CDR3 DNA: TGTGCCAGCAGTTTCGGAACCGGGACAGGGGTCCACGAGCAGTACTTC
V gene: TRBV5-6; J gene: TRBJ1-5; D gene: -; clone size: few; CDR3 protein: CASTAWGGTLSNQPQHF; CDR3 DNA: TGTGCCAGCACCGCTTGGGGTGGGACACTTAGCAATCAGCCCCAGCATTTT
V gene: TRBV25-1; J gene: TRBJ2-2; D gene: -; clone size: -; CDR3 protein: CASYQTGELFF; CDR3 DNA: TGTGCCAGTTATCAAACCGGGGAGCTGTTTTTT
V gene: TRBV7-8; J gene: TRBJ2-7; D gene: -; clone size: -; CDR3 protein: CASTPGRLTYEQYF; CDR3 DNA: TGTGCCAGCACTCCGGGGAGATTGACCTACGAGCAGTACTTC
V gene: TRBV10-2; J gene: TRBJ2-7; D gene: TRBD1; clone size: -; CDR3 protein: CASSESRQGGYEQYF; CDR3 DNA: TGCGCCAGCAGTGAGTCAAGACAGGGTGGATACGAGCAGTACTTC
V gene: TRBV6-1; J gene: TRBJ1-4; D gene: -; clone size: -; CDR3 protein: CASSGGYNEKLFF; CDR3 DNA: TGTGCCAGCTCCGGGGGATACAATGAAAAACTGTTTTTT
V gene: TRBV7-7; J gene: TRBJ2-2; D gene: -; clone size: few; CDR3 protein: CASSLALGNFYTGELFF; CDR3 DNA: TGTGCCAGCAGCTTAGCTTTAGGCAATTTCTACACCGGGGAGCTGTTTTTT
V gene: TRBV7-9; J gene: TRBJ2-2; D gene: -; clone size: -; CDR3 protein: CASSPLTGGELFF; CDR3 DNA: TGTGCCAGCAGCCCACTGACAGGCGGGGAGCTGTTTTTT
V gene: TRBV27; J gene: TRBJ1-1; D gene: -; clone size: -; CDR3 protein: CASSSRTGTLGTEAFF; CDR3 DNA: TGTGCCAGCAGTTCTCGGACCGGGACCCTAGGAACTGAAGCTTTCTTT
V gene: TRBV29-1; J gene: TRBJ1-4; D gene: TRBD1; clone size: -; CDR3 protein: CSVAPGTGNEKLFF; CDR3 DNA: TGCAGCGTTGCGCCGGGGACAGGAAATGAAAAACTGTTTTTT
V gene: TRBV2; J gene: TRBJ1-1; D gene: -; clone size: -; CDR3 protein: CASTIGGNTEAFF; CDR3 DNA: TGTGCCAGCACCATAGGGGGGAACACTGAAGCTTTCTTT
V gene: TRBV7-2; J gene: TRBJ2-5; D gene: -; clone size: -; CDR3 protein: CASSPAAVQTQYF; CDR3 DNA: TGTGCCAGCAGCCCGGCGGCAGTTCAGACCCAGTACTTC
V gene: TRBV19; J gene: TRBJ2-1; D gene: -; clone size: -; CDR3 protein: CASSIRGGKNEQFF; CDR3 DNA: TGTGCCAGTAGTATAAGGGGCGGCAAGAATGAGCAGTTCTTC
V gene: TRBV6-5; J gene: TRBJ2-7; D gene: -; clone size: -; CDR3 protein: CASSSQGLSSEQYF; CDR3 DNA: TGTGCCAGCAGTTCACAGGGCCTATCGAGCGAGCAGTACTTC
V gene: TRBV29-1; J gene: TRBJ1-2; D gene: -; clone size: few; CDR3 protein: CSVEDAGPSGYTF; CDR3 DNA: TGCAGCGTTGAAGATGCGGGTCCAAGTGGCTACACCTTC
V gene: TRBV14; J gene: TRBJ2-7; D gene: -; clone size: -; CDR3 protein: CASSQDLRLDEQYF; CDR3 DNA: TGTGCCAGCAGCCAAGACCTACGACTGGACGAGCAGTACTTC
V gene: TRBV18; J gene: TRBJ2-2; D gene: TRBD1; clone size: -; CDR3 protein: CASSPSDRGRETGELFF; CDR3 DNA: TGTGCCAGCTCACCGTCAGACAGGGGGCGAGAGACCGGGGAGCTGTTTTTT
V gene: TRBV10-2; J gene: TRBJ2-3; D gene: -; clone size: -; CDR3 protein: CASKEGAGRTDTQYF; CDR3 DNA: TGCGCCAGCAAAGAGGGGGCGGGGCGCACAGATACGCAGTATTTT
V gene: TRBV18; J gene: TRBJ1-2; D gene: -; clone size: once; CDR3 protein: CASSPSGTTNVGGYTF; CDR3 DNA: TGTGCCAGCTCACCCTCCGGGACAACAAACGTCGGAGGCTACACCTTC
V gene: TRBV6-5; J gene: TRBJ2-2; D gene: -; clone size: once; CDR3 protein: CASSRTFANTGELFF; CDR3 DNA: TGTGCCAGCAGCCGTACGTTTGCGAACACCGGGGAGCTGTTTTTT
V gene: TRBV6-5; J gene: TRBJ2-1; D gene: -; clone size: -; CDR3 protein: CASSALGEQFF; CDR3 DNA: TGTGCCAGCAGCGCCCTAGGTGAGCAGTTCTTC
V gene: TRBV7-9; J gene: TRBJ2-5; D gene: TRBD2; clone size: -; CDR3 protein: CASSSPGGPETQYF; CDR3 DNA: TGTGCCAGCAGCTCCCCGGGAGGGCCAGAGACCCAGTACTTC
V gene: TRBV27; J gene: TRBJ1-2; D gene: -; clone size: -; CDR3 protein: CASSLGGQTNYGYTF; CDR3 DNA: TGTGCCAGCAGTTTAGGGGGGCAGACTAACTATGGCTACACCTTC